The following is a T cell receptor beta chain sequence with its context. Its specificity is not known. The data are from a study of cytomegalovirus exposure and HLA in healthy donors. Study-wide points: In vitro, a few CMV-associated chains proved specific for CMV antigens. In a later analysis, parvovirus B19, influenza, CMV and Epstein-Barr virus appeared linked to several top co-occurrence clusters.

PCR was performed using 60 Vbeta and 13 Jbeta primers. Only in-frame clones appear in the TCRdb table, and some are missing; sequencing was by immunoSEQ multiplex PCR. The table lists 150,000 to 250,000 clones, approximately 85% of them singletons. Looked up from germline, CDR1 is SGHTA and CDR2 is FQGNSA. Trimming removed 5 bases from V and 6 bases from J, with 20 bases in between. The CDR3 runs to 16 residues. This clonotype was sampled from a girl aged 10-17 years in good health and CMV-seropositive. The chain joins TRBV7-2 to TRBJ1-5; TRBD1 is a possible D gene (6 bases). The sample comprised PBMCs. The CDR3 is CASSPTTGSGGQPQHF. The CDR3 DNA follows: TGTGCCAGCAGCCCAACGACAGGCTCGGGGGGTCAGCCCCAGCATTTT.